What follows describes a single T cell receptor beta chain. Its antigen is currently unknown. The PCR employed 60 Vbeta primers together with 13 Jbeta primers. Sequencing was performed with immunoSEQ multiplex PCR; in TCRdb, only in-frame clones are kept and a portion is missing. The sample lists fewer than 200,000 clones, 70% to 90% occurring once. Germline assignment: CDR1 MNHEY and CDR2 SVGAGI. The CDR3 contains 14 residues. V was trimmed by 7 bases and J by 5 bases, leaving 17 bases between them. This record belongs to a study of cytomegalovirus exposure and HLA in healthy donors. Findings of the study overall: The study assumed roughly uniform donor sequencing depth for presence/absence analyses. An Asian-associated ancestry cluster reportedly showed fewer N-insertions than the approximately 670-donor mean in a later analysis. Some V segments, including TRBV6-2 and TRBV6-3, were excluded as indistinguishable. Most TCR sequences were rare, but some public TCRs occurred in many donors.

The chain recombines TRBV6-5 with TRBJ2-5, with D perhaps TRBD2 (5 bases). Source material: PBMCs. The sequence derives from a man aged 18 to 29 in good health and CMV-seropositive. The CDR3 sequence is CASTSGSGKETQYF. In nucleotides, the CDR3 is TGTGCCAGCACCTCCGGATCGGGGAAGGAGACCCAGTACTTC.